Described below is a single TCR beta chain sequence and its context. The data were produced by immunoSEQ multiplex PCR, yet TCRdb's version contains in-frame clones alone and is incomplete. This table has fewer than 200,000 clones, less than 90% appearing once. The data originate from a study of blood T cell repertoires in COVID-19. Study context: In each case, the material was cDNA or gDNA derived from T cells, B-cell-depleted T cells, or PBMCs.

The CDR3 extends over 13 amino acids. Germline V lookup: CDR1 SNHLY, CDR2 FYNNEI. The trim removed 2 bases at V and 5 bases at J, leaving 0 bases unmatched. Sequenced: peripheral blood. This receptor was taken from a woman aged 65 to 85 with COVID-19, enrolled during active disease. The gene calls are TRBV2 and TRBJ1-5, with 7 positions matching TRBD1. CDR3 bases: TGTGCCAGCAGTGAACAGGGGGATCAGCCCCAGCATTTT. Its translation: CASSEQGDQPQHF. The full variable domain, rest sourced from reference TRBV2 and TRBJ1-5, is EPEVTQTPSHQVTQMGQEVILRCVPISNHLYFYWYRQILGQKVEFLVSFYNNEISEKSEIFDDQFSVERPDGSNFTLKIRSTKLEDSAMYFCASSEQGDQPQHFGDGTRLSIL.